The 4 T cell receptor beta chains listed next were all sequenced from one sample in a study of blood T cell repertoires in COVID-19. The protocol was immunoSEQ multiplex PCR, while the TCRdb copy is restricted to in-frame clones and leaves out a portion. This sample has 350,000 to 400,000 clones, with roughly 92% found just once. Material for sequencing was PBMCs or T cells enriched from blood (not recorded which). These receptor sequences come from a woman aged 40 to 55 who had been exposed to COVID-19.

This chain uses TRBV27 with TRBJ2-7; TRBD1 matches at 12 bases. The germline gives CDR1 MNHEY, CDR2 SMNVEV (reference sequence). The CDR3 is 14 amino acids. V was clipped by 4 bases and J by 6 bases; unmatched bases: 4. CDR3 bases: TGTGCCAGCAGTTCGGGACAGGGGGCGACCGAGCAGTACTTC. Translating gives CASSSGQGATEQYF.

About this clone itself: Relative to the germline gene, one junction end is altered; a read error may explain this. The gene calls are TRBV7-7 and TRBJ1-5, with 7 nucleotides matching TRBD1. This CDR3 has 18 amino acids. Germline CDR1 and CDR2: SSHAT and FNYEAQ (reference sequence). Written as DNA, the CDR3 is TGTGCTAGCAGCGCCCGACAGGGTTGCCTATATAGCAATCAGCCCCAGCATTTT. This codes for CASSARQGCLYSNQPQHF.

This clone appeared a single time. This chain joins TRBV5-1 and TRBJ1-1, with a possible D match to TRBD1 (6 bases). This CDR3 comprises 14 residues. In germline, CDR1 is SGHRS, CDR2 YFSETQ. Trimming took 3 bases from V and 1 from J, leaving 10 bases between them. The CDR3 here is CASSSIGGNTEAFF. DNA for the CDR3: TGCGCCAGCAGCTCGATAGGGGGGAACACTGAAGCTTTCTTT.

The chain couples TRBV7-9 to TRBJ1-4; D unresolved. V lost 1 base to trimming and J lost 5 bases, with 5 bases between them. In germline, CDR1 is SEHNR, CDR2 FQNEAQ (reference sequence). The CDR3 length is 13 residues. The CDR3 coding sequence is TGTGCCAGCAGCTTAGTCGGGAATGAAAAACTGTTTTTT. Protein: CASSLVGNEKLFF. The full variable domain, rest sourced from reference TRBV7-9 and TRBJ1-4, is DTGVSQNPRHKITKRGQNVTFRCDPISEHNRLYWYRQTLGQGPEFLTYFQNEAQLEKSRLLSDRFSAERPKGSFSTLEIQRTEQGDSAMYLCASSLVGNEKLFFGSGTQLSVL.